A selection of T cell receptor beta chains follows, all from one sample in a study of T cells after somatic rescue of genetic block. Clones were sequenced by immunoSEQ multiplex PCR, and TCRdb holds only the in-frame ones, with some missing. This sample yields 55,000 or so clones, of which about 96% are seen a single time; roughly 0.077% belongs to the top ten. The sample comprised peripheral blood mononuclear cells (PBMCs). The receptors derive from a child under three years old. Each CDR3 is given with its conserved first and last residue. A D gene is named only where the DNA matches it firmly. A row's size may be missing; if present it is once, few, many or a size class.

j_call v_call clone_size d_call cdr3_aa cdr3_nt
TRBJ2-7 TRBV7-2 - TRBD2 CASSFWVAGGREQYF TGTGCCAGCAGCTTCTGGGTAGCGGGAGGTCGGGAGCAGTACTTC
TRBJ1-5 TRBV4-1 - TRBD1 CASSQMPGQGFQPQHF TGCGCCAGCAGCCAGATGCCGGGACAGGGGTTTCAGCCCCAGCATTTT
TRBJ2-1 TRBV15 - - CATSRARVNEQFF TGTGCCACCAGCAGAGCTAGGGTCAATGAGCAGTTCTTC
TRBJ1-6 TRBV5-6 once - CASSGGLFSPLHF TGTGCCAGCAGCGGCGGACTTTTTTCACCCCTCCACTTT
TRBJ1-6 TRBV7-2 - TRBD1 CASSPQGAPYNSPLHF TGTGCCAGCAGCCCACAGGGGGCGCCATATAATTCACCCCTCCACTTT
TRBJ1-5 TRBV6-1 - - CASSEWGVGKNQPQHF TGTGCCAGCAGTGAATGGGGGGTGGGGAAAAATCAGCCCCAGCATTTT
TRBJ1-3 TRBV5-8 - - CASSYTSKLGNTIYF TGTGCCAGCAGCTACACCTCGAAGCTTGGAAACACCATATATTTT
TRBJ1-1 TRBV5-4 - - CASSLVKAPNTEAFF TGTGCCAGCAGCTTGGTGAAGGCCCCGAACACTGAAGCTTTCTTT
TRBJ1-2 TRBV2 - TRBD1 CASTRQGVSGYTF TGTGCCAGCACCAGACAGGGGGTTAGTGGCTACACCTTC
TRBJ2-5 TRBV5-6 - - CASSSPPETQYF TGTGCCAGCAGCTCGCCCCCGGAGACCCAGTACTTC
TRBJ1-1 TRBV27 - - CASSLRQVNTEAFF TGTGCCAGCAGTTTAAGGCAGGTGAACACTGAAGCTTTCTTT
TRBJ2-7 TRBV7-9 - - CASSFLTSSYEQYF TGTGCCAGCAGCTTCTTGACTAGCTCCTACGAGCAGTACTTC
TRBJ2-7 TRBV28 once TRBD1 CASSPGQGAYEQYF TGTGCCAGCAGTCCGGGGCAGGGGGCTTACGAGCAGTACTTC
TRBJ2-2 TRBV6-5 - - CASSYTSVNGELFF TGTGCCAGCAGTTATACAAGCGTCAACGGGGAGCTGTTTTTT
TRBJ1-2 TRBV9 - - CASSAAIQGVGGYTF TGTGCCAGCAGCGCAGCAATACAGGGAGTCGGTGGCTACACCTTC
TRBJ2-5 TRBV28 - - CASSLSAGDTFHETQYF TGTGCCAGCAGTTTAAGTGCTGGGGACACCTTTCATGAGACCCAGTACTTC
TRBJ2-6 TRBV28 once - CASSRVGRGNTGANVLTF TGTGCCAGCAGCCGCGTCGGACGGGGGAATACCGGGGCCAACGTCCTGACTTTC
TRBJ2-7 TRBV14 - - CASSQLGTGPYEQYF TGTGCCAGCAGCCAACTTGGGACGGGCCCCTACGAGCAGTACTTC
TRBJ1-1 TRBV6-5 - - CASSPTGIGTEAFF TGTGCCAGCAGTCCCACAGGGATTGGGACTGAAGCTTTCTTT
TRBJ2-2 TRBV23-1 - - CASREVGELFF TGCGCCAGCAGAGAGGTCGGGGAGCTGTTTTTT
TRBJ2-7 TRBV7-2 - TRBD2 CASSLGLAGVNEQYF TGTGCCAGCAGCTTAGGACTAGCGGGAGTGAACGAGCAGTACTTC
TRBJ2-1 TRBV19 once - CASTAGPSSYNEQFF TGTGCCAGTACGGCGGGACCGAGCTCCTACAATGAGCAGTTCTTC
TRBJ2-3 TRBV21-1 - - CASSKGTSTDTQYF TGTGCCAGCAGCAAAGGGACTAGCACAGATACGCAGTATTTT
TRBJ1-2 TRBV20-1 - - CSARGHYGYTF TGCAGTGCTAGAGGCCACTATGGCTACACCTTC
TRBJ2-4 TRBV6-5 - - CASSYSSGWDIQYF TGTGCCAGCAGTTACTCGTCAGGGTGGGACATTCAGTACTTC
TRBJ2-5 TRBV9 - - CASSVGREQETQYF TGTGCCAGCAGCGTAGGCAGGGAGCAGGAGACCCAGTACTTC
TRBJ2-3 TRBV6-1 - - CASTDPGTTDTQYF TGTGCCAGCACCGACCCAGGGACCACAGATACGCAGTATTTT
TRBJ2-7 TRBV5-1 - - CASSSTGRTYEQYF TGCGCCAGCAGCTCGACAGGCAGGACCTACGAGCAGTACTTC
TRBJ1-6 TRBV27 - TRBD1 CASSLTGDSPLHF TGTGCCAGCAGTTTGACAGGGGATTCACCCCTCCACTTT
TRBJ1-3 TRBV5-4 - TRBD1 CASSIGTASGNTIYF TGTGCCAGCAGCATAGGGACAGCAAGTGGAAACACCATATATTTT
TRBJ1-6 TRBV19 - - CASSVGPRDSPLHF TGTGCCAGTAGTGTTGGGCCGAGGGACTCACCCCTCCACTTT
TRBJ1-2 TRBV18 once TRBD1 CASSPRQGEDYTF TGTGCCAGCTCACCACGACAGGGGGAAGACTACACCTTC
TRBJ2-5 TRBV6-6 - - CASSTSTGEETQYF -
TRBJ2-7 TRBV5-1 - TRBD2 CASSSSGRAEQYF TGCGCCAGCAGCTCTAGCGGGAGGGCCGAGCAGTACTTC
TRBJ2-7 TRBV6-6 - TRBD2 CASRKGLAEAYEQYF TGTGCCAGCAGGAAAGGACTAGCGGAGGCCTACGAGCAGTACTTC
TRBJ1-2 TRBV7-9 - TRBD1 CASSSIRGRVGYTF TGTGCCAGCAGCTCGATCAGGGGGCGGGTTGGCTACACCTTC
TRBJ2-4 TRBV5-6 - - CASGFLAKNIQYF TGTGCCAGCGGATTTTTAGCCAAAAACATTCAGTACTTC
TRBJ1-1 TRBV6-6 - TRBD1 CASSWRDRALNTEAFF TGTGCCAGCAGTTGGAGAGACAGGGCGTTGAACACTGAAGCTTTCTTT
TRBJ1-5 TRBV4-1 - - CASSQVAGGNQPQHF TGCGCCAGCAGCCAAGTGGCAGGGGGCAATCAGCCCCAGCATTTT
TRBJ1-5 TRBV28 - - CASSSPGLSQPQHF TGTGCCAGCAGTTCACCCGGGTTAAGTCAGCCCCAGCATTTT
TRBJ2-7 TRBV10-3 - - CAISRGGAIYEQYF TGTGCCATCAGTAGAGGGGGGGCGATCTACGAGCAGTACTTC
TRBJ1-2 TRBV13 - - CASSLGSSLYGYTF TGTGCCAGCAGCTTAGGGTCCAGTCTCTATGGCTACACCTTC
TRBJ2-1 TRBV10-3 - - CAISESLGKEQFF TGTGCCATCAGTGAGTCCCTAGGGAAAGAGCAGTTCTTC
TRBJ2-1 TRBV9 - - CASSVGRGSYNEQFF TGTGCCAGCAGCGTAGGTCGAGGGTCCTACAATGAGCAGTTCTTC
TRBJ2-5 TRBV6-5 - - CASRVLDSSGTQYF TGTGCCAGCCGCGTCTTGGATTCGAGCGGGACCCAGTACTTC
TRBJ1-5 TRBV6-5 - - CASSYRRYSNQPQHF TGTGCCAGCAGTTACCGACGATATAGCAATCAGCCCCAGCATTTT
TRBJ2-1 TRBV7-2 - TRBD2 CASSRRLLTSGSYNEQFF TGTGCCAGCAGCCGCCGACTTTTGACTAGCGGGAGTTACAATGAGCAGTTCTTC
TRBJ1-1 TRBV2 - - CASTDGREDTEAFF TGTGCCAGCACCGACGGCAGGGAGGACACTGAAGCTTTCTTT
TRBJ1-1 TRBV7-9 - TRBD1 CASSVYRDRGNTEAFF TGTGCCAGCAGCGTATACCGGGACAGGGGAAACACTGAAGCTTTCTTT
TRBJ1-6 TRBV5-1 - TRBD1 CASSSGTGGARDNSPLHF TGCGCCAGCAGTTCCGGGACAGGGGGCGCCCGGGATAATTCACCCCTCCACTTT
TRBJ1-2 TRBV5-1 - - CASSLKSREANYGYTF TGCGCCAGCAGCTTGAAGTCCAGAGAAGCTAACTATGGCTACACCTTC
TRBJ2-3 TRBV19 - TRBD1 CASSIGQGRTGTDTQYF TGTGCCAGTAGTATCGGACAGGGGAGAACGGGCACAGATACGCAGTATTTT
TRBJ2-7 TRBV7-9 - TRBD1 CASSSSGTDVHEQYF TGTGCCAGCAGCTCCTCCGGGACAGACGTGCACGAGCAGTACTTC
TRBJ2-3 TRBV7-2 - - CASSPLKDTQYF TGTGCCAGCAGCCCTCTGAAAGATACGCAGTATTTT
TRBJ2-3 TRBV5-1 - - CASSLPTDTQYF TGCGCCAGCAGCTTGCCCACAGATACGCAGTATTTT
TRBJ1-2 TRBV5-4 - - CASSLLTSYGYTF TGTGCCAGCAGCTTGTTGACTTCCTATGGCTACACCTTC
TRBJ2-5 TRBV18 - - CASSANLAGQETQYF TGTGCCAGCTCAGCCAACTTGGCGGGACAAGAGACCCAGTACTTC